This T cell receptor (beta chain) was recovered during a study of blood T cell repertoires in COVID-19 (dated by TCRdb to 2020 to 2022). General notes on the study: Samples from collaborators originated in the United States, Italy and Spain and spanned both the acute and convalescent phases of COVID-19. The material from the prospective study consisted of cDNA or gDNA derived from T cells, B-cell-depleted T cells, or PBMCs. The repertoires were released in a freely available public database meant as a resource for research on the immune response to SARS-CoV-2. The samples were drawn from the first 160 participants of the ongoing ImmuneRACE study and from 1,254 subjects provided by 6 global collaborators. The dataset comprised deeply sampled blood TCRbeta repertoires from subjects exposed to, actively infected with, or recovered from COVID-19. Where HLA class I and class II types were available, the types were taken from metadata supplied by the sample provider, not from assay-based typing. Nearly every sample came with metadata listing a de-identified subject ID, COVID-19 status, age in years and sex.

The CDR3, cysteine through phenylalanine, is 15 amino acids long. Left in the record is the CDR3 DNA by itself, 45 bases read in frame from the first base. V ends up 5 bases short and J 4 bases short, with an unmatched junction base count of 4. Taken from the germline V gene (reference sequence), the CDR1 and CDR2 loops are LNHDA and SQIVND. The immunoSEQ Assay, a bias-controlled multiplex PCR, was used to amplify TCRbeta CDR3 regions from genomic DNA. The study's processing was this. Nucleated cell counts per sample were estimated from amplification of reference gene primers within the assay. Sequence reads were collapsed and filtered to measure the absolute abundance of every unique TCRbeta CDR3 rearrangement. For each sample, productive Simpson clonality was calculated by taking the square root of Simpson's diversity index across productive rearrangements. Entries here come from immuneACCESS through TCRdb and include only in-frame sequences with V and J called. Some clones fail to appear in such tables; in the studies checked, an unresolved V gene covers under half of the shortfall, and the cause of the remainder is unknown. V, J and clone size are those of that table, while D and trimming were read from the DNA. In all, the sample holds 150,000 to 200,000 clones, and about 86% of those were seen once. The ten largest clones take up more than 3% of the sample.

The study at large found these results: Clinical and demographic metadata were provided uncurated, with the amount varying by source and participant.

Whole blood was collected in K2EDTA tubes by collaborating institutions according to the institutions' own protocols. For TCRbeta analysis, collaborator samples were shipped as frozen whole blood, as isolated PBMCs, or as DNA extracted from either sample type. As regards this clone: This receptor's antigen is unknown. The sample holds no much larger clone one base away, and base qualities are not on file.

The rearranged chain carries TRBV19 and TRBJ1-4, with 10 central nucleotides matching TRBD1. The specimen sequenced was peripheral blood. The receptor comes from a woman in her sixties or seventies with acute or convalescent COVID-19. For the CDR3, the sequence is CASSPRTGGNEKLFF. At the DNA level, the sequence is TGTGCCAGTAGTCCCCGGACAGGGGGTAATGAAAAACTGTTTTTT.